This T cell receptor beta chain derives from a study of cytomegalovirus exposure and HLA in healthy donors (dated by TCRdb to about 2017). With respect to the entire study: According to a later analysis, one platform produced both the 110 or so validation repertoires and the approximately 600 repertoires of the first cohort. Along with the roughly 670-subject first cohort, a separate validation cohort of roughly 110 different subjects was used. The aim of the study was to test whether cataloging public T cell receptors could identify signatures of past pathogen exposure. High-throughput TCR immunosequencing, statistical association of individual TCRs with disease status, and machine learning were combined to predict cytomegalovirus infection status.

Libraries were prepared through the immunoSEQ multiplex PCR assay. In the original analysis: A statistical classification framework was built for diagnosing cytomegalovirus status from the catalog of TCR beta chain sequences. The source is immuneACCESS, and TCRdb retained only in-frame sequences with V and J called. Part of the clones is not carried over; for the studies checked, unresolved V genes explain less than half of this, and the remainder is unexplained. That table is the source of V, J and clone size, and D and trimming were worked out from the DNA. This sample has about 360,000 clones in its table, and roughly 85% of those were observed once. The ten largest clones take up 0.8% to 0.85% of the sample. Comment on this clone: Its antigen is not yet known. The input lacks base qualities; no much larger clone sits a single base away.

Donors formed part of the validation cohort, which comprised 120 subjects and was distinct from the first cohort of over 500 subjects. Trimming leaves V shorter by 5 bases and J shorter by 7 bases, with the junction holding 9 bases beyond the gene matches. Measured from the cysteine to the phenylalanine, the CDR3 is 14 residues long. The read is trimmed to its CDR3 DNA, 42 bases read in frame from base 1. CDR1 and CDR2 are drawn from the germline V gene: MDHEN, SYDVKM. General findings and caveats noted by the study authors: Subsequent analysis determined that TCRs grouped into clusters in the first cohort also showed a tendency toward co-occurrence across the 120 or so validation repertoires, and 94% of cluster scores exceeded 0. Most TCR sequences were seen in very few donors, while some public TCRs were found in many individuals. A few of the identified cytomegalovirus-associated TCR beta chains were confirmed in vitro to be specific for cytomegalovirus antigens. A total of 150 to 200 TCR beta chains were listed by the study as associated with cytomegalovirus. In both the original and validation cohorts, the classifier was reported to diagnose cytomegalovirus status with high specificity and sensitivity. A later analysis had no HLA typing for the validation cohort, so co-occurrence there was scored across all 130 or so repertoires. According to the authors, the approach could potentially be generalized to other disease states and immunological phenotypes.

Recombination connected TRBV28 to TRBJ2-7, and 9 junction bases match TRBD1. The receptor comes from a woman between 18 and 30 years old in good health and CMV-seronegative. Sequencing was done on a sample of PBMCs. The DNA is TGTGCCAGCAGTCCCCACCGGGACAGGGCGGAGCAGTACTTC. This translates into CASSPHRDRAEQYF.